This is a list of T cell receptor beta chains from one sample in a study of PD-L1 blockade in urothelial cancer. Sequencing used immunoSEQ multiplex PCR; TCRdb keeps in-frame clones, though not all of them. The sample has roughly 50,000 clones, 87% seen once. Sequencing used PBMCs, obtained around atezolizumab (anti-PD-L1) treatment. Every receptor here comes from an older woman with urothelial cancer. Both conserved end residues are part of each CDR3. The D gene is left open where the match is weak. Part of the rows lack a size; the others show once, few, many or a class for expanded clones.

abundance: .; j_gene: TRBJ1-3; v_gene: TRBV6-1; d_gene: TRBD1; CDR3aa: CASSELPGTAGNTIYF; CDR3nt: TGTGCCAGCAGTGAATTACCCGGGACAGCTGGAAACACCATATATTTT
abundance: .; j_gene: TRBJ1-2; v_gene: TRBV29-1; d_gene: .; CDR3aa: CSVSRAGSGYTF; CDR3nt: TGCAGCGTGAGTCGGGCAGGGTCTGGCTACACCTTC
abundance: .; j_gene: TRBJ1-1; v_gene: TRBV10-1; d_gene: TRBD1; CDR3aa: CASSEYGQGAFF; CDR3nt: TGCGCCAGCAGTGAGTATGGACAGGGAGCTTTCTTT
abundance: .; j_gene: TRBJ2-5; v_gene: TRBV5-5; d_gene: TRBD1; CDR3aa: CASSRTGGASQETQYF; CDR3nt: TGTGCCAGCAGCAGGACAGGGGGCGCGAGTCAAGAGACCCAGTACTTC
abundance: .; j_gene: TRBJ2-5; v_gene: TRBV28; d_gene: .; CDR3aa: CASKETSGTQYF; CDR3nt: TGTGCCAGCAAGGAGACCTCGGGGACCCAGTACTTC
abundance: .; j_gene: TRBJ2-7; v_gene: TRBV11-1; d_gene: TRBD1; CDR3aa: CASSPTGLEQYF; CDR3nt: TGTGCCAGCAGCCCGACAGGGCTCGAGCAGTACTTC
abundance: .; j_gene: TRBJ1-1; v_gene: TRBV11-2; d_gene: .; CDR3aa: CASSFSRSNTEAFF; CDR3nt: TGTGCCAGCAGCTTCAGCAGGTCAAACACTGAAGCTTTCTTT
abundance: .; j_gene: TRBJ2-7; v_gene: TRBV11-2; d_gene: .; CDR3aa: CASSLGALPEQYF; CDR3nt: TGTGCCAGCAGCTTAGGGGCCCTACCCGAGCAGTACTTC
abundance: few; j_gene: TRBJ2-1; v_gene: TRBV11-2; d_gene: TRBD2; CDR3aa: CASSSPLSGSGFNNEQFF; CDR3nt: TGTGCCAGCAGCTCGCCACTTAGCGGGAGTGGGTTCAACAATGAGCAGTTCTTC
abundance: .; j_gene: TRBJ2-7; v_gene: TRBV6-1; d_gene: .; CDR3aa: CASSHRDNSYEQYF; CDR3nt: TGTGCCAGCAGTCACAGGGACAACTCCTACGAGCAGTACTTC
abundance: .; j_gene: TRBJ1-1; v_gene: TRBV7-9; d_gene: .; CDR3aa: CASRLDLGAAFF; CDR3nt: TGTGCCAGCAGATTAGATCTGGGGGCAGCTTTCTTT
abundance: .; j_gene: TRBJ1-3; v_gene: TRBV7-3; d_gene: .; CDR3aa: CASSLRSAGLFSGNTIYF; CDR3nt: TGTGCCAGCAGCTTACGGTCGGCAGGGTTATTTTCTGGAAACACCATATATTTT
abundance: once; j_gene: TRBJ2-7; v_gene: TRBV5-4; d_gene: .; CDR3aa: CASSLATGSYEQYF; CDR3nt: TGTGCCAGCAGCTTGGCGACAGGCTCCTACGAGCAGTACTTC
abundance: .; j_gene: TRBJ2-1; v_gene: TRBV14; d_gene: .; CDR3aa: CASSPPSVYNEQFF; CDR3nt: TGTGCCAGCAGCCCCCCTAGCGTTTACAATGAGCAGTTCTTC
abundance: few; j_gene: TRBJ2-1; v_gene: TRBV9; d_gene: .; CDR3aa: CASRSSHVQQFF; CDR3nt: TGTGCCAGCAGGTCATCCCATGTTCAGCAGTTCTTC
abundance: .; j_gene: TRBJ2-7; v_gene: TRBV29-1; d_gene: .; CDR3aa: CSASGPGEQYF; CDR3nt: TGCAGCGCCTCAGGTCCCGGCGAGCAGTACTTC
abundance: few; j_gene: TRBJ1-4; v_gene: TRBV2; d_gene: .; CDR3aa: CANRYPMTEGMKLFF; CDR3nt: TGTGCCAACCGCTACCCGATGACAGAAGGGATGAAACTGTTTTTT
abundance: .; j_gene: TRBJ2-5; v_gene: TRBV5-1; d_gene: TRBD1; CDR3aa: CASSTMGQGALETQYF; CDR3nt: TGCGCCAGCAGCACTATGGGACAGGGGGCTCTAGAGACCCAGTACTTC
abundance: .; j_gene: TRBJ1-2; v_gene: TRBV10-3; d_gene: .; CDR3aa: CAISPGTLNYGYTF; CDR3nt: TGTGCCATCAGCCCAGGGACACTTAACTATGGCTACACCTTC
abundance: .; j_gene: TRBJ2-7; v_gene: TRBV28; d_gene: .; CDR3aa: CASRGARPGTYEQYF; CDR3nt: TGTGCCAGCAGGGGGGCTCGACCGGGCACCTACGAGCAGTACTTC
abundance: .; j_gene: TRBJ2-5; v_gene: TRBV15; d_gene: TRBD2; CDR3aa: CATSSRASGTETQYF; CDR3nt: TGTGCCACCAGCAGTAGGGCTAGCGGGACGGAGACCCAGTACTTC
abundance: .; j_gene: TRBJ2-5; v_gene: TRBV9; d_gene: TRBD2; CDR3aa: CASTRGGSGETQYF; CDR3nt: TGTGCCAGCACCCGCGGGGGGAGTGGGGAGACCCAGTACTTC
abundance: .; j_gene: TRBJ2-7; v_gene: TRBV2; d_gene: .; CDR3aa: CASSPTSYEQYF; CDR3nt: TGTGCCAGCAGTCCTACTAGCTACGAGCAGTACTTC